The 15 T cell receptor beta chains in this list originate from one sample, sequenced in a study of cytomegalovirus exposure and HLA in healthy donors. The PCR contained 60 Vbeta and 13 Jbeta primers. Some clones are missing from TCRdb's copy, which holds only in-frame ones; the method was immunoSEQ multiplex PCR. The profile shows around 130,000 clones, 75% to 85% of them singletons. The source material was PBMCs. The receptors derive from a man aged 50 or older in good health and CMV-seronegative.

The chain employs TRBV6-5 and TRBJ2-7, with D tentatively TRBD2 (6 bases). The V end lost 10 bases, the J end lost 0 bases, and 7 bases lay between the germline ends. Germline CDR1 MNHEY, CDR2 SVGAGI. The CDR3 consists of 11 residues. The CDR3 spells CATGGSYEQYF. Written as DNA, the CDR3 is TGTGCCACCGGGGGCTCCTACGAGCAGTACTTC.

The rearrangement links TRBV7-2 to TRBJ2-5, with D perhaps matching TRBD2 (6 bases). This CDR3 has 15 residues. Trimming took 2 bases from V and 5 from J, leaving 15 bases between them. Germline V lookup: CDR1 SGHTA, CDR2 FQGNSA. The CDR3 reads CASSLNGGAWETQYF. CDR3 nucleotide sequence: TGTGCCAGCAGCTTAAACGGGGGAGCATGGGAGACCCAGTACTTC.

The chain recombines TRBV30 with TRBJ1-1; maybe TRBD1 (6 bases). The V end lost 3 bases, the J end lost 8 bases, and 13 bases lay between the germline ends. The CDR3 is 12 residues long. Germline V gene lookup returns CDR1 GTSNPN and CDR2 SVGIG (reference sequence). In nucleotides, the CDR3 is TGTGCCTGGAGCCCGGGACAACTAGAAGCTTTCTTT. It is translated as CAWSPGQLEAFF.

This clone showed up just a few times. The J gene is TRBJ1-2, the V gene TRBV19, with D unresolved. V dropped 3 bases and J dropped 2 bases, with 7 bases sitting between them. The CDR3 spans 13 residues. Germline V gene data show CDR1 as LNHDA and CDR2 as SQIVND (reference sequence). The CDR3 DNA follows: TGTGCCAGTAGTATGACGGGGAACTATGGCTACACCTTC. This gives the protein CASSMTGNYGYTF.

The V and J genes are TRBV7-9 and TRBJ2-7; 7 bases fit TRBD1. The CDR3 is made up of 16 amino acids. The germline V gene has CDR1 SEHNR and CDR2 FQNEAQ (reference sequence). After removal of 1 base from V and 3 bases from J, the junction contained 9 bases not matched to a gene. The CDR3 reads CASSLDRWQGVYEQYF. As DNA, the CDR3 is TGTGCCAGCAGCTTAGATCGTTGGCAGGGGGTCTACGAGCAGTACTTC.

This chain uses TRBV7-9 with TRBJ1-2; TRBD1 matches 9 bases. Trimming cost V 5 bases and J 3 bases; bases outside gene matches: 10. CDR1 SEHNR and CDR2 FQNEAQ come from the germline V gene (reference sequence). The CDR3 has 16 residues. The CDR3 DNA reads TGTGCCAGCAGCCCAGGGGGCACAGGGGGCGACTATGGCTACACCTTC. Translating gives CASSPGGTGGDYGYTF. The variable domain in full, completed from reference TRBV7-9 and TRBJ1-2, reads DTGVSQNPRHKITKRGQNVTFRCDPISEHNRLYWYRQTLGQGPEFLTYFQNEAQLEKSRLLSDRFSAERPKGSFSTLEIQRTEQGDSAMYLCASSPGGTGGDYGYTFGSGTRLTVV.

This chain joins TRBV5-1 and TRBJ1-1; D is unresolved. The germline V and J ends were trimmed by 0 bases and 1 base, with 10 bases remaining between them. This CDR3 is built from 15 residues. Germline CDR1 reads SGHRS; CDR2 reads YFSETQ. In DNA form, the CDR3 reads TGCGCCAGCAGCTTGGTTGTGGCCAAGAACACTGAAGCTTTCTTT. Translated, it gives CASSLVVAKNTEAFF.

The chain joins TRBV4-3 to TRBJ1-6; D gene ambiguous. The CDR3 runs 15 residues. Germline V gene sequence: CDR1 LGHNA, CDR2 YSLEER. V was pared by 0 bases and J by 7 bases, with 10 bases between. This chain's CDR3 is CASSQDKAGNSPLHF. The DNA of the CDR3 is TGCGCCAGCAGCCAAGATAAGGCAGGAAATTCACCCCTCCACTTT.

Details on this clone: Compared with germline, one end of the junction differs, possibly owing to a read error. V gene TRBV4-1 combines with J gene TRBJ2-7; 8 nucleotides line up with TRBD2. The length of the CDR3 is 15 residues. Germline V lookup: CDR1 MGHRA, CDR2 YSYEKL. CDR3 loop: CASSQGTSPTYVQYF. CDR3 nucleotide sequence: TGCGCCAGCAGCCAAGGGACTAGCCCAACCTACGTGCAGTACTTC.

This rearrangement joins TRBV2 to TRBJ1-2, with 9 positions matching TRBD1. The CDR3 extends over 13 amino acids. Germline assignment: CDR1 SNHLY and CDR2 FYNNEI. J was trimmed by 8 bases and V by 7 bases; bases with no gene match: 8. DNA for the CDR3: TGTGCCAGCAACAGGGGGCGCAGTTTGGGCTACACCTTC. Protein sequence: CASNRGRSLGYTF.

In this sample, this clone turned up once. The rearrangement uses TRBV5-6 and TRBJ1-2; 10 bases agree with TRBD1. CDR1 is SGHDT and CDR2 is YYEEEE in the germline V gene. This CDR3 has 15 residues. Trimming took 3 bases from V and 4 from J; bases not matched to a gene: 6. The CDR3 nucleotides are TGTGCCAGCAGCTACGGGACAGGGGTGACCTATGGCTACACCTTC. Protein: CASSYGTGVTYGYTF.

V gene TRBV7-6 combines with J gene TRBJ2-5; 10 nucleotides align to TRBD2. The junction had 8 bases not matched to a gene; V was cut back by 1 base and J by 0 bases. The germline V gene encodes CDR1 SGHVS and CDR2 FNYEAQ. This CDR3 contains 18 residues. CDR3 sequence: CASSLVSFTSGDQETQYF. CDR3 nucleotide sequence: TGTGCCAGCAGCTTAGTTTCGTTTACTAGCGGGGACCAAGAGACCCAGTACTTC.

The J gene is TRBJ2-2, the V gene TRBV27, with 8 nucleotides matching TRBD2. CDR1 and CDR2 (germline): MNHEY, SMNVEV (reference sequence). This CDR3 region has 17 residues. With 6 bases clipped from V and 1 base from J, the junction kept 10 bases outside the gene matches. CDR3 in amino acids: CASSPLLAVLNTGELFF. In DNA, the CDR3 is TGTGCCAGCAGCCCACTACTAGCGGTGTTGAACACCGGGGAGCTGTTTTTT.

The rearrangement joins TRBV6-4 to TRBJ2-3, with D unresolved. The CDR3 runs to 11 residues. The germline V gene has CDR1 MRHNA and CDR2 SNTAGT. Trimming left V 4 bases short and J 6 bases short, with 5 bases between. The CDR3 loop is CASSAGDTQYF. The CDR3 DNA sequence: TGTGCCAGCAGTGCAGGCGATACGCAGTATTTT.

The V and J genes are TRBV6-1 and TRBJ1-2; the match to TRBD1 covers 12 bases. CDR3 length: 15 residues. Germline-derived CDR1 and CDR2 are MNHNS and SASEGT. J gave up 3 bases and V 8 bases, and 7 bases lay outside the gene matches. DNA for the CDR3: TGTGCCAGCGGTAAGGGACAGGGGGCTGACTATGGCTACACCTTC. As protein: CASGKGQGADYGYTF.